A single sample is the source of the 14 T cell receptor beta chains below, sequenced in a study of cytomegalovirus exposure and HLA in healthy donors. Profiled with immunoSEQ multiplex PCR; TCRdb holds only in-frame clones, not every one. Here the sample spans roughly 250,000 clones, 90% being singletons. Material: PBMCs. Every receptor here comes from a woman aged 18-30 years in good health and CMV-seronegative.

CDR3 nucleotides: TGCGCCAGCAGTGAGTCGGGACAAGATTCCTACGAGCAGTACGTC. Its protein is CASSESGQDSYEQYV. The chain couples TRBV10-1 to TRBJ2-7, with D perhaps matching TRBD1 (6 bases). V was clipped by 0 bases and J by 1 base, with 10 bases between them. Germline V gene sequence: CDR1 WNHNN, CDR2 SYGVQD (reference sequence). The CDR3 is made up of 15 amino acids.

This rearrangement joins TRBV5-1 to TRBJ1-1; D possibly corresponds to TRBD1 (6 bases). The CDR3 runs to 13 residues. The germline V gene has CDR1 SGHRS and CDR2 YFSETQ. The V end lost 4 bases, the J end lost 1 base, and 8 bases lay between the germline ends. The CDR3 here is CASSTGQNTEAFF. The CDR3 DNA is TGCGCCAGCAGCACGGGACAGAACACTGAAGCTTTCTTT.

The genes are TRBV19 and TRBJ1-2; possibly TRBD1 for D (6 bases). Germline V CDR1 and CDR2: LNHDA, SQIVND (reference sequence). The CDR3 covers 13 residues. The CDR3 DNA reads TGTGCTACGGGGGGGACAAGATACTATGGCTACACCTTC. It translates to CATGGTRYYGYTF.

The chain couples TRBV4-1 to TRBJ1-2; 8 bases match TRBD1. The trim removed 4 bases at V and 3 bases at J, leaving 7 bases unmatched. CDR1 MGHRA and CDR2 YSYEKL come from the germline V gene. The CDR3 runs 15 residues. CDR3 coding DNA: TGCGCCAGCAGCCGACAGGGGAGTATTGACTATGGCTACACCTTC. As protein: CASSRQGSIDYGYTF.

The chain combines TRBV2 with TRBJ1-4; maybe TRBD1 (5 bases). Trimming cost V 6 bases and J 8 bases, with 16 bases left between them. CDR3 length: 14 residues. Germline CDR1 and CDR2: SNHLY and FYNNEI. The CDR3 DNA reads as TGTGCCAGCAGCCCAGACAGCTCTCCAGAAAAACTGTTTTTT. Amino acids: CASSPDSSPEKLFF. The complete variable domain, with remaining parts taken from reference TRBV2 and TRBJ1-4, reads EPEVTQTPSHQVTQMGQEVILRCVPISNHLYFYWYRQILGQKVEFLVSFYNNEISEKSEIFDDQFSVERPDGSNFTLKIRSTKLEDSAMYFCASSPDSSPEKLFFGSGTQLSVL.

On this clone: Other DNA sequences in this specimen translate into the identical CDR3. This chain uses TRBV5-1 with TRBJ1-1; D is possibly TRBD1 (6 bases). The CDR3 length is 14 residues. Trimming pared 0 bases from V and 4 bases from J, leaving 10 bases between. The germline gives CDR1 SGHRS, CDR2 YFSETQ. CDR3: CASSLGQVFTEAFF. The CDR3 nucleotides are TGCGCCAGCAGCTTGGGACAGGTATTCACTGAAGCTTTCTTT.

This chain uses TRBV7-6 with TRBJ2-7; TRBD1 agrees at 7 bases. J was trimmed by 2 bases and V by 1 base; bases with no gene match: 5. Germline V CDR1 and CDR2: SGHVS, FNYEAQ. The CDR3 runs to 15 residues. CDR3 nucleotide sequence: TGTGCCAGCAGCTTAGGGACAGGTAGAGCCTACGAGCAGTACTTC. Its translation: CASSLGTGRAYEQYF.

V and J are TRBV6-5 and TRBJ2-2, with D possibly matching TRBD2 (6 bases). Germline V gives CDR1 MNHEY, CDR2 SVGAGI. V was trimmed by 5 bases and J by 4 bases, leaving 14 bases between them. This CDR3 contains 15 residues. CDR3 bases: TGTGCCAGCAGTCCCCCCGGGGGAACCACCGGGGAGCTGTTTTTT. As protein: CASSPPGGTTGELFF.

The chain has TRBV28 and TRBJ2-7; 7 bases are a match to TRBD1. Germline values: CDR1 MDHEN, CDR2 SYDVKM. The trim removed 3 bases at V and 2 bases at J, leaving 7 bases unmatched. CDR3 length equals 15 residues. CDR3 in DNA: TGTGCCAGCAGTTTTCCGGTCAGGGGGACCTACGAGCAGTACTTC. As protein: CASSFPVRGTYEQYF.

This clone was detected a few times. In nucleotides, the CDR3 is TGCGCCAGCAGCCCCGGGACAGGGGGCGGGTACGAGCAGTACGTC. The encoded protein is CASSPGTGGGYEQYV. The genes are TRBV5-1 and TRBJ2-7; TRBD1 matches at 12 bases. CDR1 is SGHRS, CDR2 YFSETQ, per germline. J lost 4 bases, V lost 4 bases, and 6 bases had no gene match. The CDR3 sequence is 15 residues long.

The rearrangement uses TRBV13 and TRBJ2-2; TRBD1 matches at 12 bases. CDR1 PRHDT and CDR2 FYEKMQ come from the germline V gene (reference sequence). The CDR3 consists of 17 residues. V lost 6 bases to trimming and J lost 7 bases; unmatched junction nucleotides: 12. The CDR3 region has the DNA TGTGCCAGCAGATTTCGACGGGGACAGGGGGCAATCGGGGAGCTGTTTTTT. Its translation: CASRFRRGQGAIGELFF.

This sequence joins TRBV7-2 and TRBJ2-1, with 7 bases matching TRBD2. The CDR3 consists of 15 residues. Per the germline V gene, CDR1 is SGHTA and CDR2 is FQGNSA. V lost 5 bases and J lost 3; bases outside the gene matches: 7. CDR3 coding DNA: TGTGCCAGCAGCCCAGAGCGGGGCAACTACAATGAGCAGTTCTTC. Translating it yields CASSPERGNYNEQFF.

The CDR3 is CASSESIGQEHF. The DNA of the CDR3 is TGTGCCAGCAGTGAATCAATAGGACAGGAGCATTTT. The chain carries TRBV6-1 and TRBJ1-5, with 7 positions matching TRBD1. Trimming removed 2 bases from V and 14 bases from J; junction bases left unmatched: 6. CDR3 length equals 12 residues. Germline assignment: CDR1 MNHNS and CDR2 SASEGT.

CDR3 sequence reads: CASSAPRGTMEEQYV. Here the CDR3 DNA reads TGTGCCAGCAGCGCGCCGAGAGGGACAATGGAGGAGCAGTACGTC. The genes are TRBV7-8 and TRBJ2-7; maybe TRBD1 (6 bases). Germline CDR1 SGHVS, CDR2 FQNEAQ. The V gene lost 5 bases and the J gene lost 7 bases, with 21 bases spanning the gap. This CDR3 contains 15 residues.